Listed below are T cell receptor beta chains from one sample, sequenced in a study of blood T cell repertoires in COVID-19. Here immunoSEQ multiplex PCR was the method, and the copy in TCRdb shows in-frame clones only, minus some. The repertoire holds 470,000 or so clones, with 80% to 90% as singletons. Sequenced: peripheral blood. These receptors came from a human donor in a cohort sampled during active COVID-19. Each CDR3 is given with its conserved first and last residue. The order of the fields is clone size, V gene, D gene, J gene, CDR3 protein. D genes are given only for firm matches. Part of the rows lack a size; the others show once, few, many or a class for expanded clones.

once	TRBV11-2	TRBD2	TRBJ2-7	CASSLDRLADSYEQYF
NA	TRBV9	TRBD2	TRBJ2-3	CASTKGLALGTDTQYF
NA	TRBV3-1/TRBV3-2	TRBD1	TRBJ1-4	CASSSLQGFNEKLFF
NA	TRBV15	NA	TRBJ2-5	CATSTGLGQETQYF
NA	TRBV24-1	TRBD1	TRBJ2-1	CATSTGTAYLSDSYNEQFF
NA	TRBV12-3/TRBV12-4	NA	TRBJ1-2	CASTPFRGYGYTF
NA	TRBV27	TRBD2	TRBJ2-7	CASSLGGSAYEQYF
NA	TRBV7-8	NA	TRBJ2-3	CASSPLGTAGDTQYF
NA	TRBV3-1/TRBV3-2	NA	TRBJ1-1	CASSLRRGINTEAFF
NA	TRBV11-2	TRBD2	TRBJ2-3	CASSEGTSRSTDTQYF
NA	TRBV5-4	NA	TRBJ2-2	CASSLQGTGELFF
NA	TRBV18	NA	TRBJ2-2	CASSPRGNTGELFF
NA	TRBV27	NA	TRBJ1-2	CASSFGGARYGYTF
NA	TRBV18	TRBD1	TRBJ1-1	CASSPLQGTNTEAFF
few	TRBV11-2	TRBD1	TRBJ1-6	CASSFDRGRDSPLHF
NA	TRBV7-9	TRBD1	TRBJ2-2	CASSLPRTGVNTGELFF
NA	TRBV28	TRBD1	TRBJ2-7	CASSWTGGIYEQYF
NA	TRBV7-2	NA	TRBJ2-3	CASSGGASTDTQYF
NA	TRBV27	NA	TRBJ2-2	CASSLRVNTGELFF
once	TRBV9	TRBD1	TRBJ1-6	CASSVDGGQGVNSPLHF